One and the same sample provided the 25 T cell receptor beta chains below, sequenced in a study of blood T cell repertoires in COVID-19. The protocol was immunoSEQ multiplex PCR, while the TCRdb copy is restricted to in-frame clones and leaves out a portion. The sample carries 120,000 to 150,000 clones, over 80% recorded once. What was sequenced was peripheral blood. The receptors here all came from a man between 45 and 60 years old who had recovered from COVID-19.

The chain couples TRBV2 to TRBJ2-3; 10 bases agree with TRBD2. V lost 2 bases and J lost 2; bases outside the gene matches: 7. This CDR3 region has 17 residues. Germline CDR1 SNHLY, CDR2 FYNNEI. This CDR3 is CASSEIAGGLPTDTQYF. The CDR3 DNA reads TGTGCCAGCAGTGAAATAGCGGGGGGCTTACCCACAGATACGCAGTATTTT.

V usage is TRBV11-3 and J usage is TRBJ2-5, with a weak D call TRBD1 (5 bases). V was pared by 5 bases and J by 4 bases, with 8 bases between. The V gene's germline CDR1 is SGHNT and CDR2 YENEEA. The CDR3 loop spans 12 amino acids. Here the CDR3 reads CASSPDRETQYF. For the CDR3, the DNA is TGTGCCAGCAGCCCTGACAGAGAGACCCAGTACTTC. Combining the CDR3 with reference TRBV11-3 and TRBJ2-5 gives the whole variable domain EAGVVQSPRYKIIEKKQPVAFWCNPISGHNTLYWYLQNLGQGPELLIRYENEEAVDDSQLPKDRFSAERLKGVDSTLKIQPAELGDSAVYLCASSPDRETQYFGPGTRLLVL.

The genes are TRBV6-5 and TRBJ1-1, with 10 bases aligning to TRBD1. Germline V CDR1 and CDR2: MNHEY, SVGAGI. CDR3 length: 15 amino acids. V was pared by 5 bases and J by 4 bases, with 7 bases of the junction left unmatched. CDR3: CASSLTGGLITEAFF. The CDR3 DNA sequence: TGTGCCAGCAGTCTGACAGGGGGCTTGATCACTGAAGCTTTCTTT.

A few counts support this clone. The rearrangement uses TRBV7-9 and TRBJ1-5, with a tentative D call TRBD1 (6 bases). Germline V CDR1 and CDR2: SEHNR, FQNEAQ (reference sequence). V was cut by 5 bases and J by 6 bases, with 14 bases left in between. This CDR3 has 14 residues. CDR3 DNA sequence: TGTGCCAGCAGCGTGGACAGTATTAGTCAGCCCCAGCATTTT. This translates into CASSVDSISQPQHF.

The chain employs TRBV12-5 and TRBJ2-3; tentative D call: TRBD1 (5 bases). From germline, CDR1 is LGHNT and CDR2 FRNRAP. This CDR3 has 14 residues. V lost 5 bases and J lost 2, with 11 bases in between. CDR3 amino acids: CASGTDRFTDTQYF. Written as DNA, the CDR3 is TGTGCTAGTGGTACAGACAGATTCACAGATACGCAGTATTTT.

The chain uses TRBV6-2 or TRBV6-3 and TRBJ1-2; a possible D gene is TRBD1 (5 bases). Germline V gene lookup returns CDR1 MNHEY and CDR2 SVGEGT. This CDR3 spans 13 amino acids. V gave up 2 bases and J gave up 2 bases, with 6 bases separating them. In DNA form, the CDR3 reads TGTGCCAGCAGTTACGGGGCAAACTATGGCTACACCTTC. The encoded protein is CASSYGANYGYTF.

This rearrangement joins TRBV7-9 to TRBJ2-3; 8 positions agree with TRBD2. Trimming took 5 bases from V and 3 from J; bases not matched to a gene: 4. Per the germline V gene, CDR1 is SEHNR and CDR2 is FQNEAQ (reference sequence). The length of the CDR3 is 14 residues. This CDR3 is CASSQSGSTDTQYF. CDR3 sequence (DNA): TGTGCCAGCAGCCAGAGCGGGAGTACAGATACGCAGTATTTT.

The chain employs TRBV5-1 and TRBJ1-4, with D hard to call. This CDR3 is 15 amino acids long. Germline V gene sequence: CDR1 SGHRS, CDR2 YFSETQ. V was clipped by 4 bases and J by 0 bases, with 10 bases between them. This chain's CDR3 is CASSAGSATNEKLFF. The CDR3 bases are TGCGCCAGCAGCGCAGGATCTGCAACTAATGAAAAACTGTTTTTT. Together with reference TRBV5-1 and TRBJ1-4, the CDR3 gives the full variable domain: KAGVTQTPRYLIKTRGQQVTLSCSPISGHRSVSWYQQTPGQGLQFLFEYFSETQRNKGNFPGRFSGRQFSNSRSEMNVSTLELGDSALYLCASSAGSATNEKLFFGSGTQLSVL.

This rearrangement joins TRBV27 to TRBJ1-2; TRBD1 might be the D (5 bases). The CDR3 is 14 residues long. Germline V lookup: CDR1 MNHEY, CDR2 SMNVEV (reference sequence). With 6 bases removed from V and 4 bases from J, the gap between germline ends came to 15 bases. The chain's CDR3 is CASRWQGSGYGYTF. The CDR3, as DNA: TGTGCCAGCAGATGGCAGGGCTCAGGCTATGGCTACACCTTC.

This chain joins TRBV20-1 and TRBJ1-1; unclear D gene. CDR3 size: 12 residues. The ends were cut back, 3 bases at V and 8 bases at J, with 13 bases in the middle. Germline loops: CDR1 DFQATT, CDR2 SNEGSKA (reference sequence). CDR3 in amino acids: CSASEAREEAFF. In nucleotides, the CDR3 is TGCAGTGCTAGTGAGGCCCGGGAAGAAGCTTTCTTT.

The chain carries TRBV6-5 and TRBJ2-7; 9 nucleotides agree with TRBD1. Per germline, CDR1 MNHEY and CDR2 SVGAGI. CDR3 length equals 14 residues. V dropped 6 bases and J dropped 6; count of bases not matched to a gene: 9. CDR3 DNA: TGTGCCAGCAGGGGGGTGGACAGGGGACGCGAGCAGTACTTC. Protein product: CASRGVDRGREQYF.

The CDR3 region is CSVGPGGSYNEQFF. The CDR3 DNA reads TGCAGCGTTGGACCTGGCGGCTCCTACAATGAGCAGTTCTTC. V and J are TRBV29-1 and TRBJ2-1; D remains unclear. The germline CDR1 and CDR2 sequences are SQVTM and ANQGSEA. Trimming pared 4 bases from V and 0 bases from J, leaving 10 bases between. The CDR3 sequence is 14 residues long.

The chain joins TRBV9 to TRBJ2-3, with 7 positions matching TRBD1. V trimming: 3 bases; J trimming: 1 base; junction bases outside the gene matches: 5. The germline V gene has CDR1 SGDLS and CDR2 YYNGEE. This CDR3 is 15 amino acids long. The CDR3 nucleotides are TGTGCCAGCAGCGCCTCCGGGACAGGCACAGATACGCAGTATTTT. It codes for CASSASGTGTDTQYF.

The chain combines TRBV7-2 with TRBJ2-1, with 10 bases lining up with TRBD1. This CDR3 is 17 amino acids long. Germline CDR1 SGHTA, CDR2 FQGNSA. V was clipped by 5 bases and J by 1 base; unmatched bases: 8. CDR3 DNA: TGTGCCAGCAGCCCCGTACGGACAGGGGGTTCCTACAATGAGCAGTTCTTC. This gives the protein CASSPVRTGGSYNEQFF.

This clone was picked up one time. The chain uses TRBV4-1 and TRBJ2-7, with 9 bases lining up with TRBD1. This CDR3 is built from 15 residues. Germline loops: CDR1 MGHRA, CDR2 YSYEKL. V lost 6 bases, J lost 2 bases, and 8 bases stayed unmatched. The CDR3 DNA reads TGCGCCAGCAGTCCCGGGACAGGGTACACCTACGAGCAGTACTTC. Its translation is CASSPGTGYTYEQYF.

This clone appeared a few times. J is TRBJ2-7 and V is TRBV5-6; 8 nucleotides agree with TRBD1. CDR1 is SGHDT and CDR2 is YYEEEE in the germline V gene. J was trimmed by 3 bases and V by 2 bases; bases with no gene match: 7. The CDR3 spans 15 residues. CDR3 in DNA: TGTGCCAGCAGCTTAACCGGACAGGGTGGCTACGAGCAGTACTTC. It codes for CASSLTGQGGYEQYF.

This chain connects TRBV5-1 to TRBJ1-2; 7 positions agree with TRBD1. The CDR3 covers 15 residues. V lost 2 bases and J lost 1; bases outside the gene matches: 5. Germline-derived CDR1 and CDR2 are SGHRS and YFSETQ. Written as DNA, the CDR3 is TGCGCCAGCAGCTTAAGACAGGGACTTAACTATGGCTACACCTTC. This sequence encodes CASSLRQGLNYGYTF. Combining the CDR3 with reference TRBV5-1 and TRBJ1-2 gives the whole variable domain KAGVTQTPRYLIKTRGQQVTLSCSPISGHRSVSWYQQTPGQGLQFLFEYFSETQRNKGNFPGRFSGRQFSNSRSEMNVSTLELGDSALYLCASSLRQGLNYGYTFGSGTRLTVV.

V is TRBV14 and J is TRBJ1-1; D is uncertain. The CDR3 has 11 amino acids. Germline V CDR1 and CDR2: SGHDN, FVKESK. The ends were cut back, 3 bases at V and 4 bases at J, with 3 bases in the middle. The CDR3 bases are TGTGCCAGCAGCCACGGCACTGAAGCTTTCTTT. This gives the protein CASSHGTEAFF.

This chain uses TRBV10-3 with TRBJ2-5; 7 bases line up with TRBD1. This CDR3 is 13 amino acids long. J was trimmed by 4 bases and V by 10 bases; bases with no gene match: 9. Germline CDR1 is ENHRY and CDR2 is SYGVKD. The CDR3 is CASRGQTGETQYF. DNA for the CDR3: TGTGCCAGCAGGGGACAGACGGGAGAGACCCAGTACTTC.

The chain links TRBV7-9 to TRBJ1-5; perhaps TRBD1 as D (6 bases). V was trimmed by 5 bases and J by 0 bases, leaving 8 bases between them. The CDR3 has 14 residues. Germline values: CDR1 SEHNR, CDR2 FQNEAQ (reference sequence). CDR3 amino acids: CASSQGGSNQPQHF. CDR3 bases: TGTGCCAGCAGCCAAGGGGGTAGCAATCAGCCCCAGCATTTT. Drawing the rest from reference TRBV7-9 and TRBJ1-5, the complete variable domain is DTGVSQNPRHKITKRGQNVTFRCDPISEHNRLYWYRQTLGQGPEFLTYFQNEAQLEKSRLLSDRFSAERPKGSFSTLEIQRTEQGDSAMYLCASSQGGSNQPQHFGDGTRLSIL.

CDR3 loop: CASSWDRPSSGNTIYF. DNA for the CDR3: TGTGCCAGCAGCTGGGACAGGCCGAGCTCTGGAAACACCATATATTTT. V and J are TRBV7-3 and TRBJ1-3; 8 positions agree with TRBD1. The germline V gene encodes CDR1 SGHTA and CDR2 FQGTGA. The CDR3 sequence is 16 residues long. V gave up 4 bases and J gave up 0 bases; unmatched junction bases: 5.

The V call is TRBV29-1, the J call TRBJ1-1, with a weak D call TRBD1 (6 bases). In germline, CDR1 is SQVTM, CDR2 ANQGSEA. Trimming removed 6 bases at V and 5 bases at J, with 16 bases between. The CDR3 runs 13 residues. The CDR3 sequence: CSVGGRTGTEAFF. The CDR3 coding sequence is TGCAGCGTAGGGGGACGAACCGGGACTGAAGCTTTCTTT.

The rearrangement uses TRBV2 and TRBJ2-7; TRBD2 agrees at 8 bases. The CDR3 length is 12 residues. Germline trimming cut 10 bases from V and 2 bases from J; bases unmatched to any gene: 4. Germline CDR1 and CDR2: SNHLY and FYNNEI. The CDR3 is CATRGAAYEQYF. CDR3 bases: TGTGCCACGCGGGGGGCTGCCTACGAGCAGTACTTC.

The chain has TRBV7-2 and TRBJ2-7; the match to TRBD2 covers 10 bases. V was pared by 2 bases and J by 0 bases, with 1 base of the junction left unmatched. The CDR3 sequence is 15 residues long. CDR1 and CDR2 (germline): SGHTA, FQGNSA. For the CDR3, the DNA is TGTGCCAGCAGCTTAAGGACTAGCGGCTCCTACGAGCAGTACTTC. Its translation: CASSLRTSGSYEQYF.

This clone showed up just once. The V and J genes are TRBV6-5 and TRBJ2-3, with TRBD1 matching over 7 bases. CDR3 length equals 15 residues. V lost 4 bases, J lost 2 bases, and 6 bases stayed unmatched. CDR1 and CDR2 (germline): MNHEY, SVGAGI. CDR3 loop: CASSSRTGLTDTQYF. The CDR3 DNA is TGTGCCAGCAGTTCGCGGACAGGACTCACAGATACGCAGTATTTT.